This T cell receptor beta chain was documented in a study of T cell responses to AZD1222 COVID-19 vaccine. As concerns this clone: Its antigen is unidentified.

Notes on the study in general: Repertoire samples came only from after the peak T cell response. The donor group comprised mostly white British people and more females; the analysis possibly underestimated clonal diversity.

Clones were read by immunoSEQ multiplex PCR, and TCRdb kept only the in-frame ones, dropping some. The top ten hold approximately 4.2% of the sample, which has 110,000 or so clones, 80% to 95% seen once. Germline CDR1 and CDR2: LNHDA and SQIVND (reference sequence). The CDR3 contains 16 residues. J was trimmed by 3 bases and V by 9 bases; bases with no gene match: 11. Source: peripheral blood, taken on day 0 of AZD1222 vaccination. The J gene is TRBJ1-5, the V gene TRBV19; 10 bases are a match to TRBD1. This TCR came from an adult in good health. In nucleotides, the CDR3 is TGTGCCAGCTCTCTTTTCGGGACAGGGGACAATCAGCCCCAGCATTTT. It encodes CASSLFGTGDNQPQHF.